The T cell receptor (beta chain) under discussion was sequenced for a study of T cells in Graves' hyperthyroidism and ophthalmopathy. Study results and limitations: Blood shared most expanded thyroid clonotypes above 0.001. Prediction of ophthalmopathy progression came a median approximately 6 months pre-onset. A model of 13 V-J features distinguished ophthalmopathy from stable hyperthyroidism.

The CDR3 loop spans 12 amino acids. V was cut by 3 bases and J by 8 bases, with 8 bases left in between. Patients were excluded because of uncontrolled infection, other autoimmune disease, pregnancy or lactation. Researchers amplified the TCR beta CDR3 regions from RNA transcripts. The primer set for the first-round RT-PCR of the TCR CDR3 was HTBI. TCRdb reprocessed the multiplex PCR reads via MiXCR and lists one record per CDR3 protein. The data show 530,000 or so distinct CDR3 sequences, about 15% seen once. Remarks on this clonotype: Its antigen is not known.

Sequenced input: blood. The chain carries TRBV12-3 or TRBV12-4 and TRBJ2-1, with D possibly called TRBD1 or TRBD2 (5 bases each). The origin of this receptor is a woman between 18 and 30 years old with Graves' ophthalmopathy. CDR3 residues: CASSLRGHEQFF. The CDR3 DNA follows: TGTGCCAGCAGTTTGAGGGGCCATGAGCAGTTCTTC.